This T cell receptor beta chain was identified during a study of T cell repertoires in cytomegalovirus infection. Study in general: Public TCR beta signatures marked donors with CMV infection and the matching HLA. Study outcomes and limitations: Carriers of CMV plus the relevant HLA were identified by cumulative public TCR beta family frequency.

The CDR3 runs 19 residues. Germline-derived CDR1 and CDR2 are SGHVS and FQNEAQ. Trimming took 2 bases from V and 2 from J; bases not matched to a gene: 14. In this sample, this clonotype turned up many times. The antigen remains undetermined. MiXCR was run by TCRdb on the reads, yielding one entry per CDR3 protein. The sample has 230,000 or so distinct CDR3 sequences; more than 15% are singletons. The sequencing input was CD8+ T cells from PBMCs. This sequence originates from a human donor in good health (CMV status not recorded). Some clones in this sample may be carry-over from other donors' samples. This sequence joins TRBV7-8 and TRBJ2-2; TRBD1 agrees at 7 bases. Written as DNA, the CDR3 is TGTGCCAGCAGCTTAATCGACAGGGTCGCTGCGATCAACACCGGGGAGCTGTTTTTT. Amino acid sequence: CASSLIDRVAAINTGELFF.